This is a list of T cell receptor beta chains from one sample in a study of blood T cell repertoires in COVID-19. Method: immunoSEQ multiplex PCR; TCRdb's copy keeps in-frame clones and lacks some. The sample holds some 200,000 clones, 90% to 95% seen once. Sequencing was carried out using peripheral blood. These receptors all come from a man aged 25 to 40 with COVID-19, enrolled during active disease. The CDR3 runs from the conserved cysteine through the conserved F or W. The order of the fields is J gene, clone size, V gene, D gene, CDR3 protein, CDR3 DNA. A D gene is named only where the DNA matches it firmly. Not all rows give a size; the values are once, few, many and, for expanded clones, a class.

TRBJ2-1	.	TRBV4-1	TRBD2	CASSTTARGANYNEQFF	TGCGCCAGCAGCACTACAGCGCGGGGGGCGAACTACAATGAGCAGTTCTTC
TRBJ2-5	.	TRBV5-1	TRBD2	CASSQSGIQETQYF	TGCGCCAGCAGCCAGAGCGGGATACAAGAGACCCAGTACTTC
TRBJ1-4	once	TRBV25-1	TRBD1	CASSDTGQGGEKLFF	TGTGCCAGCAGTGATACGGGACAGGGAGGTGAAAAACTGTTTTTT
TRBJ1-2	.	TRBV5-1	.	CASSLGGRGLANYGYTF	TGCGCCAGCAGCTTAGGTGGTCGGGGACTTGCGAACTATGGCTACACCTTC
TRBJ2-7	.	TRBV3-1/TRBV3-2	TRBD2	CASSQEGGGEQYF	TGTGCCAGCAGCCAAGAAGGCGGGGGCGAGCAGTACTTC
TRBJ1-1	once	TRBV3-1/TRBV3-2	.	CASSQVGGTKAFF	TGTGCCAGCAGCCAGGTGGGGGGGACGAAAGCTTTCTTT
TRBJ1-1	.	TRBV4-1	.	CASSQDHRAAEAFF	TGCGCCAGCAGCCAAGACCACAGGGCTGCTGAAGCTTTCTTT
TRBJ1-1	.	TRBV7-9	.	CASSLSQRGTEAFF	TGTGCCAGCAGCTTAAGTCAACGAGGCACTGAAGCTTTCTTT
TRBJ2-7	.	TRBV3-1/TRBV3-2	TRBD1	CASSRGTGGVNYEQYF	TGTGCCAGCAGCCGTGGGACAGGGGGCGTCAACTACGAGCAGTACTTC
TRBJ1-4	.	TRBV5-1	.	CASSLDPGTNEKLFF	TGCGCCAGCAGCTTGGACCCAGGAACTAATGAAAAACTGTTTTTT
TRBJ2-7	.	TRBV6-5	TRBD1	CASGTGSYEQYF	TGTGCCAGCGGGACAGGTTCCTACGAGCAGTACTTC
TRBJ1-3	.	TRBV18	TRBD1	CASSSGQGVSGNTIYF	TGTGCCAGCTCATCGGGACAGGGAGTTTCTGGAAACACCATATATTTT
TRBJ1-3	.	TRBV3-1/TRBV3-2	.	CASSQARVSGNTIYF	TGTGCCAGCAGCCAAGCCAGGGTCTCTGGAAACACCATATATTTT
TRBJ1-2	.	TRBV6-6	TRBD1	CASSVNPGQVDYGYTF	TGTGCCAGCAGTGTCAATCCGGGACAGGTGGACTATGGCTACACCTTC
TRBJ2-2	.	TRBV2	.	CASSDRPNTGELFF	TGTGCCAGCAGTGACAGGCCGAACACCGGGGAGCTGTTTTTT